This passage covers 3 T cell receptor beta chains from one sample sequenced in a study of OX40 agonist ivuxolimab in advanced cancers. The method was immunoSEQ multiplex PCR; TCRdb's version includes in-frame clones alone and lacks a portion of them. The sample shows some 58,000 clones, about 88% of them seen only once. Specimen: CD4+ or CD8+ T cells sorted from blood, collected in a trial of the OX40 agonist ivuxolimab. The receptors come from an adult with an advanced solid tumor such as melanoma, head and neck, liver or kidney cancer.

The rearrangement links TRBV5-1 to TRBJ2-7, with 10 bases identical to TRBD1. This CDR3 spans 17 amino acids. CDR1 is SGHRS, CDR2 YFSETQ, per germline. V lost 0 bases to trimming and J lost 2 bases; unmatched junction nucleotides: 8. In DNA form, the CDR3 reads TGCGCCAGCAGCTTGGACGAAGGGACAGGGGAACCCTACGAGCAGTACTTC. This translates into CASSLDEGTGEPYEQYF.

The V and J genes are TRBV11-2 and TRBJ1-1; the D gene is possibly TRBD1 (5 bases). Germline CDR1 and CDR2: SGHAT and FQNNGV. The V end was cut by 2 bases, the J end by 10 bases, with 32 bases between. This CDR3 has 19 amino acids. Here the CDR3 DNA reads TGTGCCAGCAGCTTAAATATAAGAGGTGTCGGAGGGGCTGACCCTGGAGCTTTCTTT. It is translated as CASSLNIRGVGGADPGAFF. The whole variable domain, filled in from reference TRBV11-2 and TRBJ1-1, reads EAGVAQSPRYKIIEKRQSVAFWCNPISGHATLYWYQQILGQGPKLLIQFQNNGVVDDSQLPKDRFSAERLKGVDSTLKIQPAKLEDSAVYLCASSLNIRGVGGADPGAFFGQGTRLTVV.

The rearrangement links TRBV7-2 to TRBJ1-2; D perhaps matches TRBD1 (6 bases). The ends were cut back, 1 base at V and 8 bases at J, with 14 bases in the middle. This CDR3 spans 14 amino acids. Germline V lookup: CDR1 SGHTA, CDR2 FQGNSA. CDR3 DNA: TGTGCCAGCAGCTTAGGGATAGGGGGAGTGGGCTACACCTTC. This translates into CASSLGIGGVGYTF.